Following are 27 T cell receptor beta chains from one sample sequenced in a study of blood T cell repertoires in COVID-19. Data came from immunoSEQ multiplex PCR; TCRdb stores just in-frame clones and leaves some out. The sample records about 160,000 clones, roughly 85% being singletons. The specimen sequenced was peripheral blood. The receptors come from a woman aged 50 to 65 with COVID-19, enrolled during active disease.

This clone was seen a few times. V and J are TRBV7-9 and TRBJ1-5, with a weak D call TRBD1 (5 bases). Germline lookup yields CDR1 SEHNR and CDR2 FQNEAQ (reference sequence). The V end lost 1 base, the J end lost 5 bases, and 6 bases lay between the germline ends. The CDR3 has 13 amino acids. The CDR3 DNA reads as TGTGCCAGCAGCTTAGGGGGCGATCAGCCCCAGCATTTT. It encodes CASSLGGDQPQHF.

The rearrangement uses TRBV5-1 and TRBJ1-5; D is unclear. Germline V gene lookup returns CDR1 SGHRS and CDR2 YFSETQ. The CDR3 runs 15 residues. V lost 2 bases, J lost 2 bases, and 11 bases lay in between. The CDR3 here is CASSFEEVGNQPQHF. The CDR3 nucleotides read TGCGCCAGCAGCTTTGAGGAGGTAGGCAATCAGCCCCAGCATTTT.

The V and J genes are TRBV7-9 and TRBJ1-4, with TRBD1 as a possible D gene (6 bases). This CDR3 is 14 amino acids long. Germline lookup yields CDR1 SEHNR and CDR2 FQNEAQ (reference sequence). The ends were cut back, 1 base at V and 8 bases at J, with 11 bases in the middle. CDR3 in amino acids: CASSLETGWEKLFF. DNA of the CDR3: TGTGCCAGCAGCTTAGAGACAGGTTGGGAAAAACTGTTTTTT. The full variable domain, rest sourced from reference TRBV7-9 and TRBJ1-4, is DTGVSQNPRHKITKRGQNVTFRCDPISEHNRLYWYRQTLGQGPEFLTYFQNEAQLEKSRLLSDRFSAERPKGSFSTLEIQRTEQGDSAMYLCASSLETGWEKLFFGSGTQLSVL.

The chain carries TRBV6-4 and TRBJ1-1; D is possibly TRBD1 (6 bases). Trimming stripped 4 bases from V and 5 bases from J, with 11 bases between. The CDR3 loop spans 13 amino acids. CDR1 MRHNA and CDR2 SNTAGT come from the germline V gene. The CDR3 spells CASSGETGTEAFF. In nucleotides, the CDR3 is TGTGCCAGCAGTGGGGAAACAGGGACTGAAGCTTTCTTT.

This clone was picked up one time. The CDR3 DNA follows: TGTGCCAGCAGTTCGACGCAGGGGGTTAGAGAGACCCAGTACTTC. Its translation: CASSSTQGVRETQYF. J is TRBJ2-5 and V is TRBV6-6; TRBD1 matches at 7 bases. The CDR3 contains 15 residues. With V trimmed by 4 bases and J by 4 bases, 9 bases remained unmatched. In germline, CDR1 is MNHNY, CDR2 SVGAGI (reference sequence).

The V call is TRBV7-8, the J call TRBJ1-2; D gene unclear. The germline V gene encodes CDR1 SGHVS and CDR2 FQNEAQ. The CDR3 loop spans 12 amino acids. V lost 4 bases to trimming and J lost 4 bases, with 7 bases between them. CDR3 sequence: CASSYESYGYTF. The CDR3 nucleotides are TGTGCCAGCAGCTACGAGTCCTATGGCTACACCTTC. Complete variable domain (other parts from reference TRBV7-8 and TRBJ1-2): GAGVSQSPRYKVAKRGQDVALRCDPISGHVSLFWYQQALGQGPEFLTYFQNEAQLDKSGLPSDRFFAERPEGSVSTLKIQRTQQEDSAVYLCASSYESYGYTFGSGTRLTVV.

The chain uses TRBV7-2 and TRBJ2-5; 7 bases match TRBD1. This CDR3 comprises 15 residues. Per the germline V gene, CDR1 is SGHTA and CDR2 is FQGNSA. With 4 bases clipped from V and 4 bases from J, the junction kept 9 bases outside the gene matches. This CDR3 is CASSSLVTGRETQYF. In DNA, the CDR3 is TGTGCCAGCAGCTCTCTTGTGACAGGGCGAGAGACCCAGTACTTC. The variable domain in full, completed from reference TRBV7-2 and TRBJ2-5, reads GAGVSQSPSNKVTEKGKDVELRCDPISGHTALYWYRQSLGQGLEFLIYFQGNSAPDKSGLPSDRFSAERTGGSVSTLTIQRTQQEDSAVYLCASSSLVTGRETQYFGPGTRLLVL.

This chain joins TRBV11-3 and TRBJ2-1, with D possibly TRBD2 on 6 matching bases. Trimming stripped 4 bases from V and 5 bases from J, with 21 bases between. Germline CDR1 and CDR2: SGHNT and YENEEA. The CDR3 loop spans 17 amino acids. The CDR3 sequence: CASSSSGGIKGDNEQFF. For the CDR3, the DNA is TGTGCCAGCAGCTCTAGTGGGGGGATTAAAGGAGACAATGAGCAGTTCTTC. Combining the CDR3 with reference TRBV11-3 and TRBJ2-1 gives the whole variable domain EAGVVQSPRYKIIEKKQPVAFWCNPISGHNTLYWYLQNLGQGPELLIRYENEEAVDDSQLPKDRFSAERLKGVDSTLKIQPAELGDSAVYLCASSSSGGIKGDNEQFFGPGTRLTVL.

The rearrangement links TRBV7-9 to TRBJ1-6, with 8 nucleotides matching TRBD1. The CDR3 runs 14 residues. Trimming at V came to 10 bases and at J to 8 bases, leaving 10 bases not matched to a gene. Germline V gives CDR1 SEHNR, CDR2 FQNEAQ (reference sequence). For the CDR3, the DNA is TGTGCCATCGAAACCGGGACAGGTGATTCACCCCTCCACTTT. The encoded protein is CAIETGTGDSPLHF.

The rearrangement links TRBV5-5 to TRBJ1-4; TRBD1 agrees at 10 bases. From germline, CDR1 is SGHKS and CDR2 YYEKEE (reference sequence). This CDR3 is built from 15 residues. Trimming removed 0 bases from V and 7 bases from J; junction bases left unmatched: 3. Here the CDR3 reads CASSLGDRGGEKLFF. As DNA, the CDR3 is TGTGCCAGCAGCTTGGGGGACAGGGGAGGTGAAAAACTGTTTTTT.

The chain links TRBV6-2 or TRBV6-3 to TRBJ1-3; D uncertain. CDR1 and CDR2 (germline): MNHEY, SVGEGT. V was shortened by 2 bases and J by 0 bases, with 8 bases between the two germline ends. The CDR3 has 15 residues. CDR3 amino acids: CASSYGAASGNTIYF. In DNA form, the CDR3 reads TGTGCCAGCAGTTACGGTGCGGCCTCTGGAAACACCATATATTTT.

The chain has TRBV3-1 (or the pseudogene TRBV3-2) and TRBJ1-5; no firm D call. CDR1 is LGHDT and CDR2 is YNNKEL in the germline V gene (reference sequence). The CDR3 totals 15 residues. Trimming left V 0 bases short and J 3 bases short, with 9 bases between. The DNA of the CDR3 is TGTGCCAGCAGCCAAGAACACAGTTACAATCAGCCCCAGCATTTT. Its translation: CASSQEHSYNQPQHF.

The chain joins TRBV3-1 (or the pseudogene TRBV3-2) to TRBJ2-3; 7 bases are a match to TRBD2. After removal of 1 base from V and 4 bases from J, the junction contained 5 bases not matched to a gene. Germline CDR1 LGHDT, CDR2 YNNKEL (reference sequence). The CDR3 extends over 15 amino acids. The DNA for the CDR3 is TGTGCCAGCAGCCAAGCCCGACTAGCCTCAGATACGCAGTATTTT. Amino acids: CASSQARLASDTQYF.

The chain employs TRBV23-1 and TRBJ1-4; the D gene is possibly TRBD1 (5 bases). TRBV23-1 is an ORF; its function is uncertain. This CDR3 comprises 17 residues. V lost 0 bases and J 3 bases, leaving 14 bases between the germline ends. CDR3 loop: CASSQSSRVRANEKLFF. The CDR3, as DNA: TGCGCCAGCAGTCAATCCTCCAGGGTCCGGGCTAATGAAAAACTGTTTTTT.

This chain connects TRBV28 to TRBJ1-1; D may be TRBD1 (6 bases). Germline CDR1 and CDR2: MDHEN and SYDVKM. Deletions cut 7 bases from V and 7 bases from J, with 10 bases between. The CDR3 loop spans 11 amino acids. The CDR3 here is CASTLGGEAFF. The CDR3 region has the DNA TGTGCCAGCACCTTAGGGGGTGAAGCTTTCTTT.

The chain joins TRBV3-1 (or the pseudogene TRBV3-2) to TRBJ2-7; no clear D. Germline CDR1 reads LGHDT; CDR2 reads YNNKEL (reference sequence). Between the trimmed V and J ends, which lost 2 bases and 0 bases, there was a span of 11 bases. CDR3 length: 15 amino acids. The CDR3 is CASSQMKMSSYEQYF. In nucleotides, the CDR3 is TGTGCCAGCAGCCAAATGAAGATGAGCTCCTACGAGCAGTACTTC.

This chain joins TRBV7-2 and TRBJ1-3; D is possibly TRBD1 (6 bases). Trimming took off 4 bases at V and 2 bases at J, with 9 bases between the two ends. CDR1 and CDR2 (germline): SGHTA, FQGNSA. This CDR3 has 14 amino acids. CDR3 sequence: CASSSGQTGNTIYF. CDR3 sequence (DNA): TGTGCCAGCAGCTCAGGACAGACTGGAAACACCATATATTTT.

V usage is TRBV5-6 and J usage is TRBJ1-6, with D perhaps TRBD1 (6 bases). Germline V gene lookup returns CDR1 SGHDT and CDR2 YYEEEE. V lost 4 bases, J lost 9 bases, and 17 bases lay in between. This CDR3 has 15 residues. The CDR3 coding sequence is TGTGCCAGCAGCCCAAGTTGGGGGCTTAGTTCACCCCTCCACTTT. It encodes CASSPSWGLSSPLHF.

This clone is a singleton in its sample. The gene calls are TRBV5-6 and TRBJ2-5; tentatively, D is TRBD2 (5 bases). The CDR3 totals 16 residues. CDR1 is SGHDT and CDR2 is YYEEEE in the germline V gene. V lost 0 bases, J lost 2 bases, and 14 bases lay in between. The CDR3 protein is CASSLGRTFVQETQYF. In DNA, the CDR3 is TGTGCCAGCAGCTTGGGTCGGACTTTCGTACAAGAGACCCAGTACTTC. The complete variable domain, with remaining parts taken from reference TRBV5-6 and TRBJ2-5, reads DAGVTQSPTHLIKTRGQQVTLRCSPKSGHDTVSWYQQALGQGPQFIFQYYEEEERQRGNFPDRFSGHQFPNYSSELNVNALLLGDSALYLCASSLGRTFVQETQYFGPGTRLLVL.

This clone was seen a handful of times. The chain combines TRBV29-1 with TRBJ1-1, with D possibly matching TRBD1 (6 bases). V lost 3 bases to trimming and J lost 2 bases, with 7 bases between them. Germline V gene lookup returns CDR1 SQVTM and CDR2 ANQGSEA. The CDR3 is 12 residues long. The CDR3 loop reads CSVEGQNTEAFF. The CDR3 DNA sequence: TGCAGCGTTGAGGGACAAAACACTGAAGCTTTCTTT.

V is TRBV13 and J is TRBJ1-6, with 7 bases identical to TRBD1. The V gene end was trimmed by 5 bases and the J gene end by 0 bases; junction bases not matched to a gene: 7. The CDR3 runs 17 residues. Germline lookup yields CDR1 PRHDT and CDR2 FYEKMQ (reference sequence). The CDR3, as DNA: TGTGCCAGCAGCGGACTGGACAGGAGCTCCTATAATTCACCCCTCCACTTT. It yields the protein CASSGLDRSSYNSPLHF.

The V call is TRBV16, the J call TRBJ1-4, with D tentatively TRBD1 (6 bases). The germline gives CDR1 KGHSY, CDR2 FQNENV. Trimming pared 6 bases from V and 1 base from J, leaving 9 bases between. This CDR3 is built from 14 residues. The CDR3 bases are TGTGCCAGCAGGATACAGGGAACTAATGAAAAACTGTTTTTT. Protein product: CASRIQGTNEKLFF.

This clone turned up a few times. The chain is built from TRBV5-6 and TRBJ1-1; weak D call: TRBD1 (6 bases). Germline CDR1 SGHDT, CDR2 YYEEEE. Between the trimmed V and J ends, which lost 6 bases and 2 bases, there was a span of 14 bases. This CDR3 region has 14 residues. CDR3 amino acids: CASIPRGLNTEAFF. In DNA, the CDR3 is TGTGCCAGCATCCCGAGGGGGTTAAACACTGAAGCTTTCTTT.

This chain uses TRBV6-5 with TRBJ1-2; TRBD1 matches at 8 bases. V shed 6 bases and J 0 bases; nucleotides not matched to a gene: 6. The CDR3 extends over 15 amino acids. Per the germline V gene, CDR1 is MNHEY and CDR2 is SVGAGI. The CDR3 DNA reads as TGTGCCAGCAGACTGAACAGGGGGGCTAACTATGGCTACACCTTC. The encoded protein is CASRLNRGANYGYTF.

V and J are TRBV9 and TRBJ2-1, with a weak D call TRBD1 (6 bases). The germline gives CDR1 SGDLS, CDR2 YYNGEE. The germline V and J ends were trimmed by 0 bases and 9 bases, with 16 bases remaining between them. CDR3 length: 15 amino acids. CDR3 region: CASSVEGVRGVEQFF. The DNA of the CDR3 is TGTGCCAGCAGCGTAGAGGGGGTCCGTGGCGTTGAGCAGTTCTTC.

CDR3 bases: TGTGCCAGTAGACTACAGGGGAGCACTGAAGCTTTCTTT. Translation gives CASRLQGSTEAFF. The chain joins TRBV19 to TRBJ1-1; 7 bases are shared with TRBD1. CDR1 LNHDA and CDR2 SQIVND come from the germline V gene (reference sequence). This CDR3 comprises 13 residues. V dropped 6 bases and J dropped 4; count of bases not matched to a gene: 5.

V usage is TRBV14 and J usage is TRBJ2-7, with D possibly being TRBD2 (5 bases). V was shortened by 8 bases and J by 7 bases, with 18 bases between the two germline ends. The CDR3 is 13 residues long. The V gene's germline CDR1 is SGHDN and CDR2 FVKESK. The CDR3 DNA reads TGTGCCAGCCAAGAAAGGTGGGAGTCAGAGCAGTACTTC. Its translation: CASQERWESEQYF.